This T cell receptor beta chain appears in the sequencing data of a study of graft-versus-host responses after intestinal transplantation. Study-level information: For two to four years after anti-thymocyte globulin induction, all recipients took tacrolimus and steroids.

For this clone: Its antigen is not known.

Data came from immunoSEQ multiplex PCR; TCRdb stores just in-frame clones and leaves some out. The sample shows approximately 89,000 clones, more than 85% of them seen only once. Findings of the study overall: Declining HvG levels early post-transplant were linked to peak circulating GvH clone levels. Recipient-marrow GvH clones were detected, some having first appeared in ileum or blood.

The sequence was obtained from a human donor who received an intestinal transplant. The sample here was unstimulated CD4+ T cells sorted from spleen or lymph node cells, taken before intestinal transplant.

The DNA for the CDR3 is TGTGCCAGCAGTCGATACCCGACAGGCCTCTACGAGCAGTACTTC. This encodes CASSRYPTGLYEQYF. The chain is built from TRBV27 and TRBJ2-7, with D possibly TRBD1 on 6 matching bases. Between the trimmed V and J ends, which lost 5 bases and 3 bases, there was a span of 17 bases. The CDR3 is 15 amino acids. CDR1 is MNHEY and CDR2 is SMNVEV in the germline V gene (reference sequence).